A single T cell receptor beta chain is shown here with its context. This sample is drawn from a study of blood T cell repertoires in COVID-19. Study overall: Donors in the United States, Italy and Spain gave samples during acute or convalescent COVID-19. The analysed material was cDNA or gDNA that came from T cells, B-cell-depleted T cells, or PBMCs.

In the original analysis: Amplification of reference gene primers provided the estimated nucleated cell counts. Some clones are missing from TCRdb's copy, which holds only in-frame ones; the method was immunoSEQ multiplex PCR. V, J and clone size reflect that table, while D and trimming were determined from the DNA. This table has some 30,000 clones, almost 90% appearing once. The CDR3 is 17 residues long. Germline V CDR1 and CDR2: MNHEY, SMNVEV (reference sequence). The V end was cut by 6 bases, the J end by 0 bases, with 20 bases between. The clonotype was recovered from a human donor in a cohort sampled during active COVID-19. V usage is TRBV27 and J usage is TRBJ1-1; D is undetermined. Source material: peripheral blood. The CDR3 DNA sequence: TGTGCCAGCAGACCCACGTTCACGGTTTTACTGAACACTGAAGCTTTCTTT. The encoded protein is CASRPTFTVLLNTEAFF.